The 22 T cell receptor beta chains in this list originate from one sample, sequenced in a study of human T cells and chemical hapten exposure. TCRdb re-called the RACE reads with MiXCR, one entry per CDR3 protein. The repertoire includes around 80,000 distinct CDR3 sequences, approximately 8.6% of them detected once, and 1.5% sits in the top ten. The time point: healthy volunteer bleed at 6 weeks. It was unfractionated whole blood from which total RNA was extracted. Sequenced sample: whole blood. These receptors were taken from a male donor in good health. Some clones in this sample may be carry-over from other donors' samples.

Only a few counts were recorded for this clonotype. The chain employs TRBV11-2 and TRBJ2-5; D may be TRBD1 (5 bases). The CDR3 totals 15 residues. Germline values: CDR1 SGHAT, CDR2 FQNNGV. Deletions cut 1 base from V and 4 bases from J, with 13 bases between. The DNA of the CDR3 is TGTGCCAGCAGCTTAGGACTGGGGCAGTCAGAGACCCAGTACTTC. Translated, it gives CASSLGLGQSETQYF.

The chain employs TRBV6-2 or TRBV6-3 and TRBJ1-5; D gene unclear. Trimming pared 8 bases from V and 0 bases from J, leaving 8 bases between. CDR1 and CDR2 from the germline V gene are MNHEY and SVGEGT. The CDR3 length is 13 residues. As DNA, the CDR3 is TGTGCCAGCGGAGACTATAGCAATCAGCCCCAGCATTTT. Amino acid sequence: CASGDYSNQPQHF.

CDR3 coding DNA: TGTGCCAGCAGCGTAGGGCTAGCGGGAGGGCCAAGTGAGCAGTTCTTC. Protein: CASSVGLAGGPSEQFF. The V gene is TRBV9, the J gene TRBJ2-1; 12 bases fit TRBD2. Germline CDR1 and CDR2: SGDLS and YYNGEE. V lost 0 bases, J lost 9 bases, and 7 bases stayed unmatched. CDR3 length: 16 residues.

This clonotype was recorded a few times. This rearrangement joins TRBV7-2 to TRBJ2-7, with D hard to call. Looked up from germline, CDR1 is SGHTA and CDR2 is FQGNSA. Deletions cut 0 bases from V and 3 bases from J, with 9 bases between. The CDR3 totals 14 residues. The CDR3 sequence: CASSLAVGSYEQYF. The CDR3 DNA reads TGTGCCAGCAGCTTAGCGGTAGGCAGCTACGAGCAGTACTTC.

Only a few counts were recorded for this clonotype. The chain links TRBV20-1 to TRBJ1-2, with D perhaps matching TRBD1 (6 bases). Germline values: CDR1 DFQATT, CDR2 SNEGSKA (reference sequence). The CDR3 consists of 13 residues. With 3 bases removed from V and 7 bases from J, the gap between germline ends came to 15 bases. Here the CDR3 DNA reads TGCAGTGCTAGGACAGAGCAGGGGCCTGGCTACACCTTC. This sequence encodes CSARTEQGPGYTF.

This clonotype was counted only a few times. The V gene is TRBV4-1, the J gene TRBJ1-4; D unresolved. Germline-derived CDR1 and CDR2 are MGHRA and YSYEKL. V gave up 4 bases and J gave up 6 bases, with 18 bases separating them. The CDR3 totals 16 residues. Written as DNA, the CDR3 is TGCGCCAGCAGCCCCTTCCGCGGGCAGAAAGATGAAAAACTGTTTTTT. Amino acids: CASSPFRGQKDEKLFF.

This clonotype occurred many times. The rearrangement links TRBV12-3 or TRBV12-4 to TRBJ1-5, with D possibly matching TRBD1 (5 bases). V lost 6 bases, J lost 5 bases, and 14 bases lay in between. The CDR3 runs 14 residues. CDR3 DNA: TGTGCCAGCAGCCCGTGGGACGGCGATCAGCCCCAGCATTTT. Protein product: CASSPWDGDQPQHF.

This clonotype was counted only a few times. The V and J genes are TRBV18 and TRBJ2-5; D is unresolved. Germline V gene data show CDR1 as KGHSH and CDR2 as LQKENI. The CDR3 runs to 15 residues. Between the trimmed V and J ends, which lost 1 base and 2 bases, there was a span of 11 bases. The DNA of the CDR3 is TGTGCCAGCTCACCACGCAGAGCTGATCAAGAGACCCAGTACTTC. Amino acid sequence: CASSPRRADQETQYF.

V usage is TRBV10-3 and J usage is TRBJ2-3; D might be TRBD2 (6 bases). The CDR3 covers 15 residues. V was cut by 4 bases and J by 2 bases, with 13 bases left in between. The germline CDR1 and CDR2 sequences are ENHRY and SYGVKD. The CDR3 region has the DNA TGTGCCATCAGTGCGACGGGGGTCTACACAGATACGCAGTATTTT. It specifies CAISATGVYTDTQYF.

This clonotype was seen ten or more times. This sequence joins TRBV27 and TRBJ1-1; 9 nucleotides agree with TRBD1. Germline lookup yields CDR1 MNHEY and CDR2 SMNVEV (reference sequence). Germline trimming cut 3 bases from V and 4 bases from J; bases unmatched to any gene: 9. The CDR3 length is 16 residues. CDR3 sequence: CASSFTGTGLITEAFF. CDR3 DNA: TGTGCCAGCAGTTTCACCGGGACAGGGTTGATCACTGAAGCTTTCTTT.

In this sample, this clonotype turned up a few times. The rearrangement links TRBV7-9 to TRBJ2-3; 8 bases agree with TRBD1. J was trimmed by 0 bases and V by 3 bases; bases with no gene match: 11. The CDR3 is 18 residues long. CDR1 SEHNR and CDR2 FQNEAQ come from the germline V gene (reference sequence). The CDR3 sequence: CASSLRTGSVFSTDTQYF. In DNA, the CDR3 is TGTGCCAGCAGCTTGAGGACAGGGTCCGTCTTTAGCACAGATACGCAGTATTTT.

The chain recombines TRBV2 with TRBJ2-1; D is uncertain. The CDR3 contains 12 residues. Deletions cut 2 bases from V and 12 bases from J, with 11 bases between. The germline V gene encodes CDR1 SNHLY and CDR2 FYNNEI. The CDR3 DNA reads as TGTGCCAGCAGTGAAATGGGTGTCGGGCAGTTCTTC. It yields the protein CASSEMGVGQFF.

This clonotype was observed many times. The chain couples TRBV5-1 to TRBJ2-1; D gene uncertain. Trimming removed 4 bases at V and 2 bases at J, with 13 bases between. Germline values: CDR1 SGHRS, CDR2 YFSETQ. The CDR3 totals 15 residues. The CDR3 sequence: CASSRDSNPYNEQFF. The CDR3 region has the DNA TGCGCCAGCAGCAGAGACTCCAACCCCTACAATGAGCAGTTCTTC.

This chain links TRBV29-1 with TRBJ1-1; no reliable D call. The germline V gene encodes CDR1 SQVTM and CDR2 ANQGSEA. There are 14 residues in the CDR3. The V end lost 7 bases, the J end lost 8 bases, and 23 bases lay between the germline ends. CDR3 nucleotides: TGCAGCGCCAGACCGGGTCTACGGGCGGAGGAAGCTTTCTTT. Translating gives CSARPGLRAEEAFF.

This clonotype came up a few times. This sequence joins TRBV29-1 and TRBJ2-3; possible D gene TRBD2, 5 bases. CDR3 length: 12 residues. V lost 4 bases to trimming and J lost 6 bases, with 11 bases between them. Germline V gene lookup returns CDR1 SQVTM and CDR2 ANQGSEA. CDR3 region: CSVVGVVDTQYF. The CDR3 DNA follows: TGCAGCGTTGTGGGAGTGGTTGATACGCAGTATTTT.

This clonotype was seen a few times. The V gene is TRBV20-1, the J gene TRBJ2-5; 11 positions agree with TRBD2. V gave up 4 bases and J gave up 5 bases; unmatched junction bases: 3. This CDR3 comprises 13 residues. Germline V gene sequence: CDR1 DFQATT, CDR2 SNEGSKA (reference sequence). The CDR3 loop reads CSAIAGGRETQYF. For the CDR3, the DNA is TGCAGTGCTATAGCGGGGGGGCGTGAGACCCAGTACTTC.

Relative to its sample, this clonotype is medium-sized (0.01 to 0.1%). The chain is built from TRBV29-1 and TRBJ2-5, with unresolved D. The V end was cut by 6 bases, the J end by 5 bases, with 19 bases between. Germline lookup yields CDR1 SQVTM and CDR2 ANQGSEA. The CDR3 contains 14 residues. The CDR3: CSVNEPRSYETQYF. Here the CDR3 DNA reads TGCAGCGTCAATGAACCGAGGTCCTACGAGACCCAGTACTTC.

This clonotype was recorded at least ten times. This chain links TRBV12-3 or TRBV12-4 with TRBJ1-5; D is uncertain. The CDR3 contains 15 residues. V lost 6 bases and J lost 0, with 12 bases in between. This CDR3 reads CASSHDGISNQPQHF. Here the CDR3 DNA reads TGTGCCAGCAGCCACGACGGAATTAGCAATCAGCCCCAGCATTTT.

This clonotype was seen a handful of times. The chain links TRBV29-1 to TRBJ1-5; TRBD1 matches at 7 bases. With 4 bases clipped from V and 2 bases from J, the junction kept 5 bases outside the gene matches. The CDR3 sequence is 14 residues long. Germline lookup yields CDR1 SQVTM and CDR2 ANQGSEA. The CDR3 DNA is TGCAGCGTTGTCACAGGGGTGGGCAATCAGCCCCAGCATTTT. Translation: CSVVTGVGNQPQHF.

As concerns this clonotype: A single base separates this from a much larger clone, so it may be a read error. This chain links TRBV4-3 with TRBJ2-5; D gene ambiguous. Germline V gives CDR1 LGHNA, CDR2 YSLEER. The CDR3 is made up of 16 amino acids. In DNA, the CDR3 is TGCGCCGGCAGCCAAGCACATCCCCGGCCCCAAGAGACCCAGTACTTC. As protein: CAGSQAHPRPQETQYF.

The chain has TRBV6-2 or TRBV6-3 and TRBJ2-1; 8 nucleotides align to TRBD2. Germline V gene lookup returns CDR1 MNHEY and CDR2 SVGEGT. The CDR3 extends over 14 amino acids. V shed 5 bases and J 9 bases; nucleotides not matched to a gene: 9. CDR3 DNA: TGTGCCAGCAGTGATCCGGGACTAGAGATTGAGCAGTTCTTC. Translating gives CASSDPGLEIEQFF.

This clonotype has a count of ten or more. Here the CDR3 reads CASSNTARWTGKMNTEAFF. The CDR3 DNA reads as TGTGCCAGCAGCAACACCGCTCGGTGGACAGGGAAGATGAACACTGAAGCTTTCTTT. The gene calls are TRBV7-2 and TRBJ1-1; TRBD1 agrees at 8 bases. After removal of 5 bases from V and 0 bases from J, the junction contained 17 bases not matched to a gene. Germline assignment: CDR1 SGHTA and CDR2 FQGNSA. This CDR3 has 19 residues. Variable domain in full (rest from reference TRBV7-2 and TRBJ1-1): GAGVSQSPSNKVTEKGKDVELRCDPISGHTALYWYRQSLGQGLEFLIYFQGNSAPDKSGLPSDRFSAERTGGSVSTLTIQRTQQEDSAVYLCASSNTARWTGKMNTEAFFGQGTRLTVV.